The entry below describes one T cell receptor beta chain. Its binding antigen is unknown. No much larger clone exists at a distance of one base, and base qualities are not known. This sample is drawn from a study of blood T cell repertoires in COVID-19 (dated by TCRdb to 2020 to 2021). In terms of the full investigation: Samples from collaborators originated in the United States, Italy and Spain and spanned both the acute and convalescent phases of COVID-19. Samples came from the ongoing ImmuneRACE study (first 160 participants) plus 1,254 subjects from 6 global collaborators. Deeply sampled blood TCRbeta repertoires from subjects exposed to, actively infected with, or recovered from COVID-19 were included in the dataset. Where available, HLA class I and class II types were taken from metadata supplied by the sample provider and were not determined by assay-based typing. A de-identified subject ID, COVID-19 status, age in years and sex were almost always included in the sample metadata. The prospective study material was composed of cDNA or gDNA derived from T cells, B-cell-depleted T cells, or PBMCs. The repertoires were released in a freely available public database intended as a resource for research on the immune response to SARS-CoV-2.

The germline V gene gives CDR1 as MNHEY and CDR2 as SVGAGI. V and J are trimmed by 5 bases and 2 bases, and the gene matches miss 4 bases of the junction. The CDR3 measures 15 amino acids from cysteine to phenylalanine. Just CDR3 DNA is preserved here, 45 bases in frame from base 1. The collaborating institutions used their own protocols to collect whole blood in K2EDTA tubes. For TCRbeta analysis, collaborators shipped samples in one of three forms: frozen whole blood, isolated PBMCs, or DNA extracted from either of those sample types. The immunoSEQ Assay, a bias-controlled multiplex PCR, was used to amplify TCRbeta CDR3 regions from genomic DNA. Turning to the authors' computational methods: The number of nucleated cells in each sample was estimated from the amplification of reference gene primers within the assay. Sequence reads were collapsed and filtered to measure the absolute abundance of every unique TCRbeta CDR3 rearrangement. For each sample, productive Simpson clonality was calculated as the square root of Simpson's diversity index across productive rearrangements. TCRdb provides this immuneACCESS table in a form limited to in-frame rearrangements. Some clones are lacking; in checked studies, under half of them reflect an unresolved V gene, and why the rest are absent is not known. V and J calls plus clone size are reproduced from that table; the DNA served to infer D and trimming. The sample table records roughly 110,000 clones; more than 80% of these occur just once. The leading ten clones occupy over 4% of the sample.

Summary of the overall study and its limitations: The amount of clinical and demographic metadata varied by source and participant and was provided uncurated.

The source is a woman between 45 and 65 years old with acute or convalescent COVID-19. Material for sequencing was peripheral blood. The rearrangement joined TRBV6-5 to TRBJ1-5; 9 nucleotides in the junction match TRBD1. The CDR3 protein sequence reads: CASSKTGGGNQPQHF. The bases read TGTGCCAGCAGTAAGACAGGGGGAGGCAATCAGCCCCAGCATTTT.